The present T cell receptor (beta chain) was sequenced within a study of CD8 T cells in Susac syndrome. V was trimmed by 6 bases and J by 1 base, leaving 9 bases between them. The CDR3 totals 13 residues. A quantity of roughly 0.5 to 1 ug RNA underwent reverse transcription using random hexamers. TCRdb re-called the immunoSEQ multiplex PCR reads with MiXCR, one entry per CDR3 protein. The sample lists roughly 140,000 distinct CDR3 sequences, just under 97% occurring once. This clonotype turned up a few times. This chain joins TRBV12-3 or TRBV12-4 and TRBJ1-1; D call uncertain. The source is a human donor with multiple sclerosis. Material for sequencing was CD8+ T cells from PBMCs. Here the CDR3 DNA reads TGTGCCAGCAGCCGTGGAGGGAACACTGAAGCTTTCTTT. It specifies CASSRGGNTEAFF.